These T cell receptor beta chains were read from a single sample in a study of PD-L1 blockade in urothelial cancer. The table came from immunoSEQ multiplex PCR; TCRdb's copy has only in-frame clones and leaves some out. There are about 36,000 clones in the sample; approximately 84% occur only once, and over 9.5% lies in the top ten. This specimen consisted of PBMCs, obtained around atezolizumab (anti-PD-L1) treatment. All receptors derive from a man aged 40-49 years with urothelial cancer. Both conserved end residues are part of each CDR3. D genes are given only for firm matches. Clone size appears in some rows only: once, few, many, or a class for an expanded clone.

clone_size,v_call,d_call,j_call,cdr3_nt,cdr3_aa
.,TRBV4-3,.,TRBJ2-1,TGCGCCAGCAGCCAAGGGCTCAGCTCCTACAATGAGCAGTTCTTC,CASSQGLSSYNEQFF
once,TRBV28,TRBD1,TRBJ1-2,TGTGCCAGCAGGTTACCCGGACAGGGTGGCTATGGCTACACCTTC,CASRLPGQGGYGYTF
.,TRBV7-9,.,TRBJ2-5,TGTGCCAGCAGCTTAGCAGAGCAAGAGACCCAGTACTTC,CASSLAEQETQYF
once,TRBV7-2,TRBD1,TRBJ2-7,TGTGCCAGCAGCTTGCGACAGGGAACCTACGAGCAGTACTTC,CASSLRQGTYEQYF
.,TRBV5-1,.,TRBJ1-2,TGCGCCAGCAGCTTGGTGGCAGGGCCACGATCGCTCGACTATGGCTACACCTTC,CASSLVAGPRSLDYGYTF
.,TRBV27,TRBD1,TRBJ2-7,TGTGCCAGCAGTGAGACAGGGTCCGAGCAGTACTTC,CASSETGSEQYF
once,TRBV4-1,TRBD2,TRBJ2-5,TGCGCCAGCAGCCCTTACGGGACTAGCGGGAGTGAGACCCAGTACTTC,CASSPYGTSGSETQYF
.,TRBV19,TRBD2,TRBJ2-1,TGTGCCAGTAGGCGTCTAGCGGGAGTCCATGAGCAGTTCTTC,CASRRLAGVHEQFF
.,TRBV28,TRBD2,TRBJ2-7,TGTGCCAGCAGAGTAGCGGGAGCCTCCTACGAGCAGTACTTC,CASRVAGASYEQYF
once,TRBV13,TRBD1,TRBJ2-7,TGTGCCAGCGGAGACAGGGGGCACTACGAGCAGTACTTC,CASGDRGHYEQYF
.,TRBV11-2,.,TRBJ2-3,TGTGCCAGCAGGTCTCTGTCCGCAGATACGCAGTATTTT,CASRSLSADTQYF
.,TRBV7-9,.,TRBJ2-1,TGTGCCAGCAGCTCACTCTGGGCGGGGACCTCCTACAATGAGCAGTTCTTC,CASSSLWAGTSYNEQFF
few,TRBV5-5,.,TRBJ2-5,TGTGCCAGCACCCAATTCGGGGAGGCCTCGCAAGAGACCCAGTACTTC,CASTQFGEASQETQYF
.,TRBV28,.,TRBJ2-6,TGTGCCAGCAGTCGGAGCGTCTCTGGGGCCAACGTCCTGACTTTC,CASSRSVSGANVLTF
.,TRBV9,.,TRBJ2-7,TGTGCCAGCAGCGTAGCCACGGACAGCGCCTACGAGCAGTACTTC,CASSVATDSAYEQYF
.,TRBV30,TRBD1,TRBJ1-1,TGTGCCTGGGTTAAGACAGGGTTGATCGGGGCTTTCTTT,CAWVKTGLIGAFF
.,TRBV7-6,TRBD1,TRBJ1-4,TGTGCCAGCAGCTCCCTATCTGGGACAGGCAGAGTTAATGAAAAACTGTTTTTT,CASSSLSGTGRVNEKLFF
few,TRBV7-2,.,TRBJ2-7,TGTGCCAGCAGGACAGGAGGCTCCTACGAGCAGTACTTC,CASRTGGSYEQYF
.,TRBV14,.,TRBJ1-2,TGTGCCAGCAGCCACACCTTTGGGCCCCATGGCTACACCTTC,CASSHTFGPHGYTF
.,TRBV7-9,.,TRBJ2-2,TGTGCCAGCAGCCTCGGGAGGAACACCGGGGAGCTGTTTTTT,CASSLGRNTGELFF
.,TRBV6-5,.,TRBJ2-7,TGTGCCAGCAAGCCGCAGGGCCAATACGAGCAGTACTTC,CASKPQGQYEQYF
.,TRBV6-1,.,TRBJ1-1,TGTGCCAGCAGGGCAGGCCCCTTGAACACTGAAGCTTTCTTT,CASRAGPLNTEAFF
.,TRBV19,TRBD1,TRBJ1-2,TGTGCCAGTAGTGTACAGGGGGCAAATGGCTACACCTTC,CASSVQGANGYTF
.,TRBV28,.,TRBJ2-5,TGTGCCAGCAGTTTTTCGGACCAAGAGACCCAGTACTTC,CASSFSDQETQYF
.,TRBV10-3,TRBD2,TRBJ2-7,TGTGCCATCAGGACAAGCGGGAAGGTCTACGAGCAGTACTTC,CAIRTSGKVYEQYF
.,TRBV29-1,.,TRBJ2-3,TGCAGCGTTGCGCTCCTCGGGAGTAAGGGAGCAGATACGCAGTATTTT,CSVALLGSKGADTQYF
.,TRBV29-1,TRBD1,TRBJ2-6,TGCAGCGCGTCAGGGGGAACCTCTGGGGCCAACGTCCTGACTTTC,CSASGGTSGANVLTF
.,TRBV5-1,.,TRBJ2-2,TGCGCCAGCAGCTTGGATACCTCGGTCACCGGGGAGCTGTTTTTT,CASSLDTSVTGELFF
.,TRBV18,.,TRBJ1-1,TGTGCCAGCTCACCGGGACAACAGAACACTGAAGCTTTCTTT,CASSPGQQNTEAFF
.,TRBV10-3,TRBD2,TRBJ2-1,TGTGCCATCAGTGGGACTAGCGGGGAGCAGTTCTTC,CAISGTSGEQFF
.,TRBV7-6,.,TRBJ1-5,TGTGCCAGCAGCCCTGGGACATTCACCAAGGGGAGCCAGCCCCAGCATTTT,CASSPGTFTKGSQPQHF
.,TRBV4-1,.,TRBJ1-4,TGCGCCAGCAGCCAAGAGCGGGGGGGTCGCGAAAAGATACCAACTAATGAAAAACTGTTTTTT,CASSQERGGREKIPTNEKLFF
once,TRBV5-4,.,TRBJ1-4,TGTGCCAGCAGCTTTCAAACAGGGACTAATGAAAAACTGTTTTTT,CASSFQTGTNEKLFF
once,TRBV25-1,TRBD1,TRBJ2-7,TGTGCCAGCAGTGAAGGGACAGTTGGCTCCTACGAGCAGTACTTC,CASSEGTVGSYEQYF
.,TRBV28,.,TRBJ2-1,TGTGCCAGCAGCTCATGGGGAGTATCGTTCTTC,CASSSWGVSFF
few,TRBV5-1,.,TRBJ1-1,TGCGCCAGCAGCTTCAGGGGACCGAACACTGAAGCTTTCTTT,CASSFRGPNTEAFF
.,TRBV6-5,.,TRBJ1-1,TGTGCCAGCAGTAGGGGGTCTCCGAACACTGAAGCTTTCTTT,CASSRGSPNTEAFF
.,TRBV5-6,TRBD1,TRBJ2-2,TGTGCCAGCAGTGCTACCGGGACAGGGGGAGACGGGGAGCTGTTTTTT,CASSATGTGGDGELFF
.,TRBV9,TRBD2,TRBJ2-4,TGTGCCAGCAGCGCAGCCGGGACTAGCGGGAGGGCCATTGACATTCAGTACTTC,CASSAAGTSGRAIDIQYF
.,TRBV7-9,TRBD2,TRBJ2-2,TGTGCCAGCAGCTTAGAACTAGCGGGACAGGAGCTGTTTTTT,CASSLELAGQELFF
medium-sized,TRBV5-6,.,TRBJ2-7,TGTGCCAGCAGCGCACTAACAGGAGCAGGTCCCGACGAGCAGTACTTC,CASSALTGAGPDEQYF
.,TRBV7-3,.,TRBJ2-5,TGTGCCAGCAGCAAATCTAGGGGAGAGACCCAGTACTTC,CASSKSRGETQYF
.,TRBV19,.,TRBJ1-3,TGTGCCAGTAGCGCCGGGGGGCTCGGAAACACCATATATTTT,CASSAGGLGNTIYF
.,TRBV28,TRBD1,TRBJ1-4,TGTGCCAGTGGGACAGGGGTGTATAAACTGTTTTTT,CASGTGVYKLFF
few,TRBV4-1,TRBD2,TRBJ2-2,TGCGCCAGCAGCCAACCTCGGACTAGCGAGAACACCGGGGAGCTGTTTTTT,CASSQPRTSENTGELFF